The rows below give T cell receptor beta chains drawn from one sample of a study of Ad26.COV2.S vaccination and SARS-CoV-2 variants. Generated by immunoSEQ multiplex PCR, the TCRdb table keeps only in-frame clones and is missing some. The sample holds approximately 340,000 clones, about 90% seen once. Material: peripheral blood, obtained after recovery from COVID-19. These TCRs come from a human donor who had recovered from COVID-19. CDR3s leave out the opening cysteine and the closing phenylalanine or tryptophan. The order of the fields is V gene, J gene, CDR3 protein.

TRBV19	TRBJ1-5	ATKGGGGNQPQH
TRBV7-3	TRBJ1-6	ASSLEGFGNSPLH
TRBV2	TRBJ1-1	ASSWDRGTEAF
TRBV12-3/TRBV12-4	TRBJ1-2	ASSPQGNGYT
TRBV4-1	TRBJ1-1	ASSQVAGARGVGTEAF
TRBV2	TRBJ2-2	ASSVARARTGELF
TRBV11-2	TRBJ1-1	ASSLGSGTEAF
TRBV7-7	TRBJ1-1	ASSLALDTEAF
TRBV2	TRBJ1-1	AIAGQGFNTEAF
TRBV7-2	TRBJ2-3	ASSLARGGTDTQY
TRBV25-1	TRBJ1-6	ASSDIDSFSPLH